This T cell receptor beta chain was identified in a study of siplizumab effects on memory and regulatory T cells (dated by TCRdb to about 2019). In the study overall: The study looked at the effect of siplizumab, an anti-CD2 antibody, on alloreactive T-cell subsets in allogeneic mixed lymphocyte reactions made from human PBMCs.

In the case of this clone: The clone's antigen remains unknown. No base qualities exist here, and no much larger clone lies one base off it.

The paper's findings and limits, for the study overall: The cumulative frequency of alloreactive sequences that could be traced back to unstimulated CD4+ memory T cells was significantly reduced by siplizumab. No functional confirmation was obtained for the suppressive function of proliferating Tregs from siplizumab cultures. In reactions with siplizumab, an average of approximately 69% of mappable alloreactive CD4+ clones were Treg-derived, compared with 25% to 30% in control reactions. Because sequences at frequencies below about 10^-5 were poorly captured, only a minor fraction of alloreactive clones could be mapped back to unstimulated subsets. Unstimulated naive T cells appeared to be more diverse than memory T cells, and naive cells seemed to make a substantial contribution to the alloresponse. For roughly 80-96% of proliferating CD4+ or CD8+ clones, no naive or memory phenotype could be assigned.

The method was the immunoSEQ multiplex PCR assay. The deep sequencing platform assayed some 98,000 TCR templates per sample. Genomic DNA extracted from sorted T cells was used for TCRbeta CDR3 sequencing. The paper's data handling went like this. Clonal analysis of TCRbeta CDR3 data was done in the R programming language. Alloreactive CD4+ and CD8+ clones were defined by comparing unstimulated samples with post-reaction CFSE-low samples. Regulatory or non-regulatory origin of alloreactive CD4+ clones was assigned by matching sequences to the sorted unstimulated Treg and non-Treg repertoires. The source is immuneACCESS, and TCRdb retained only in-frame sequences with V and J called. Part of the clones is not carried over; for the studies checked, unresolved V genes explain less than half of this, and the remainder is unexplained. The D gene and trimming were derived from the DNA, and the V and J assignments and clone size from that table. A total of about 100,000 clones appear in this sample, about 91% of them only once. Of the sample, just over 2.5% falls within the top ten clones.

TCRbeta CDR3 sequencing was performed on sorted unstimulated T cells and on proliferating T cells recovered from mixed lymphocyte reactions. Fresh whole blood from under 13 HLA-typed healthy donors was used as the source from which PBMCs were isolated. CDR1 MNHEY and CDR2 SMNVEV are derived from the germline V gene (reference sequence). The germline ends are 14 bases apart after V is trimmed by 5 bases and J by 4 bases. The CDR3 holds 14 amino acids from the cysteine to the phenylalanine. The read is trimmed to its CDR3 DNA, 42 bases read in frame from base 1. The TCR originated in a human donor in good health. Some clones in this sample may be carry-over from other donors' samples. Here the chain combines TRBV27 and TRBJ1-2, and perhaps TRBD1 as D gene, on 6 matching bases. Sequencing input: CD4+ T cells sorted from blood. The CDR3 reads CASSADRITYGYTF. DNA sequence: TGTGCCAGCAGTGCGGACAGAATCACCTATGGCTACACCTTC.